These 5 T cell receptor beta chains were sequenced from one sample in a study of memory CD4+ T cells and cytomegalovirus serostatus. The protocol was immunoSEQ multiplex PCR, while the TCRdb copy is restricted to in-frame clones and leaves out a portion. The sample has under 100,000 clones; about 85% are singletons. The sort gate was single viable CD3+CD4+CD8-CD45RO+ cells for memory CD4+ T cells. Sequenced input: memory CD4+ T cells from blood. The receptors stem from an adult in good health and CMV-seronegative.

The rearrangement links TRBV5-6 to TRBJ2-5, with D possibly matching TRBD1 (5 bases). Germline V CDR1 and CDR2: SGHDT, YYEEEE. The germline V and J ends were trimmed by 4 bases and 0 bases, with 16 bases remaining between them. The CDR3 is 16 residues long. The CDR3 sequence is CASSVDSHNYQETQYF. The CDR3, as DNA: TGTGCCAGCAGCGTAGACAGCCACAATTACCAAGAGACCCAGTACTTC.

The rearrangement uses TRBV6-1 and TRBJ1-6; TRBD1 aligns across 8 bases. The CDR3 contains 14 residues. After removal of 10 bases from V and 6 bases from J, the junction contained 8 bases not matched to a gene. From germline, CDR1 is MNHNS and CDR2 SASEGT. The CDR3 coding sequence is TGTGCCACACTAGAGGACAGGGTTAATTCACCCCTCCACTTT. This gives the protein CATLEDRVNSPLHF.

This clone was seen once. The chain has TRBV5-6 and TRBJ1-4; 7 positions match TRBD1. CDR3 length equals 14 residues. The junction had 8 bases not matched to a gene; V was cut back by 5 bases and J by 7 bases. Germline CDR1 is SGHDT and CDR2 is YYEEEE. The CDR3 loop is CASSLTGVREKLFF. In DNA, the CDR3 is TGTGCCAGCAGTCTTACAGGGGTCCGTGAAAAACTGTTTTTT.

The V call is TRBV4-3, the J call TRBJ1-2; 9 bases map to TRBD1. CDR1 and CDR2 from the germline V gene are LGHNA and YSLEER. The CDR3 has 15 residues. With V trimmed by 4 bases and J by 8 bases, 11 bases remained unmatched. Here the CDR3 reads CASSPRSDRGDGYTF. CDR3 DNA sequence: TGCGCCAGCAGCCCAAGATCGGACAGGGGAGACGGCTACACCTTC.

The chain couples TRBV9 to TRBJ1-3, with a tentative D call TRBD1 (6 bases). V lost 3 bases, J lost 4 bases, and 14 bases lay in between. This CDR3 has 15 residues. CDR1 and CDR2 from the germline V gene are SGDLS and YYNGEE. This CDR3 reads CASSAETGPGNTIYF. The CDR3 DNA follows: TGTGCCAGCAGCGCTGAAACAGGGCCAGGAAACACCATATATTTT.